Shown below are 27 T cell receptor beta chains from a single sample sequenced in a study of technical replicates of blood from several donors. TCRdb's table, derived via immunoSEQ multiplex PCR, lists solely in-frame clones and lacks some. This sample has around 50,000 clones, with 92% found just once. Sequences were obtained from PBMCs. All receptors come from a human donor in good health. Some clones in this sample may be carry-over from other donors' samples.

V and J are TRBV19 and TRBJ1-4; 9 nucleotides match TRBD1. Germline V gene sequence: CDR1 LNHDA, CDR2 SQIVND (reference sequence). The length of the CDR3 is 16 residues. After removal of 4 bases from V and 8 bases from J, the junction contained 11 bases not matched to a gene. The CDR3, as DNA: TGTGCCAGTAGTAGCCCCCTGGGACAGGGAAACGAAAAACTGTTTTTT. The encoded protein is CASSSPLGQGNEKLFF.

This chain uses TRBV7-6 with TRBJ1-3, with 9 positions matching TRBD1. There are 15 residues in the CDR3. V trimming: 8 bases; J trimming: 0 bases; junction bases outside the gene matches: 5. Per germline, CDR1 SGHVS and CDR2 FNYEAQ. This CDR3 reads CASGQGMSSGNTIYF. CDR3 in DNA: TGTGCCAGCGGACAGGGGATGAGCTCTGGAAACACCATATATTTT. The whole variable domain, filled in from reference TRBV7-6 and TRBJ1-3, reads GAGVSQSPRYKVTKRGQDVALRCDPISGHVSLYWYRQALGQGPEFLTYFNYEAQQDKSGLPNDRFSAERPEGSISTLTIQRTEQRDSAMYRCASGQGMSSGNTIYFGEGSWLTVV.

The chain links TRBV5-1 to TRBJ1-1; D unresolved. Germline V CDR1 and CDR2: SGHRS, YFSETQ. Trimming cost V 3 bases and J 5 bases, with 20 bases left between them. The CDR3 length is 16 residues. The CDR3: CASSSRLGGMGTEAFF. The CDR3 DNA is TGCGCCAGCAGCTCCCGCCTTGGAGGGATGGGGACTGAAGCTTTCTTT.

The rearrangement joins TRBV4-2 to TRBJ2-2; 10 nucleotides align to TRBD2. This CDR3 contains 18 residues. V shed 0 bases and J 4 bases; nucleotides not matched to a gene: 8. Germline V lookup: CDR1 LGHNA, CDR2 YNFKEQ. CDR3: CASSQEASGRRRTGELFF. CDR3 DNA: TGTGCCAGCAGCCAAGAGGCTAGCGGGAGAAGGCGCACCGGGGAGCTGTTTTTT.

The chain combines TRBV18 with TRBJ2-1; a weak D match, TRBD1 (6 bases). Trimming pared 9 bases from V and 0 bases from J, leaving 15 bases between. Germline-derived CDR1 and CDR2 are KGHSH and LQKENI. The CDR3 is 15 residues long. CDR3: CASAWAGVSYNEQFF. CDR3 nucleotides: TGTGCCAGTGCCTGGGCAGGGGTCTCCTACAATGAGCAGTTCTTC. Full variable domain (outside the CDR3, taken from reference TRBV18 and TRBJ2-1): NAGVMQNPRHLVRRRGQEARLRCSPMKGHSHVYWYRQLPEEGLKFMVYLQKENIIDESGMPKERFSAEFPKEGPSILRIQQVVRGDSAAYFCASAWAGVSYNEQFFGPGTRLTVL.

The chain recombines TRBV5-1 with TRBJ1-4; D possibly corresponds to TRBD1 (5 bases). V lost 0 bases, J lost 11 bases, and 17 bases lay in between. Germline loops: CDR1 SGHRS, CDR2 YFSETQ. This CDR3 is built from 15 residues. The CDR3 nucleotides are TGCGCCAGCAGCTTGGCCCCCAGACAGTCTCCGAAACTGTTTTTT. It specifies CASSLAPRQSPKLFF.

The chain combines TRBV11-2 with TRBJ2-1; a weak D match, TRBD2 (6 bases). Trimming removed 7 bases from V and 3 bases from J, with 16 bases in between. This CDR3 has 15 amino acids. Germline CDR1 and CDR2: SGHAT and FQNNGV. In DNA form, the CDR3 reads TGTGCCAGCATCCCGAGGAGGGGAGACTACAATGAGCAGTTCTTC. This sequence encodes CASIPRRGDYNEQFF. Filled out from reference TRBV11-2 and TRBJ2-1, the complete variable domain reads EAGVAQSPRYKIIEKRQSVAFWCNPISGHATLYWYQQILGQGPKLLIQFQNNGVVDDSQLPKDRFSAERLKGVDSTLKIQPAKLEDSAVYLCASIPRRGDYNEQFFGPGTRLTVL.

This sequence joins TRBV4-3 and TRBJ1-1; a weak D match, TRBD1 (6 bases). Germline assignment: CDR1 LGHNA and CDR2 YSLEER. V gave up 0 bases and J gave up 2 bases, with 13 bases separating them. This CDR3 has 16 amino acids. This CDR3 reads CASSQEWGLGNTEAFF. The DNA for the CDR3 is TGCGCCAGCAGCCAAGAATGGGGGCTCGGTAACACTGAAGCTTTCTTT.

The chain carries TRBV6-1 and TRBJ2-5; 9 nucleotides agree with TRBD2. CDR1 MNHNS and CDR2 SASEGT come from the germline V gene. CDR3 length equals 13 residues. With 4 bases clipped from V and 4 bases from J, the junction kept 1 base outside the gene matches. The CDR3 sequence: CASSVLAGETQYF. The CDR3 DNA follows: TGTGCCAGCAGTGTACTAGCGGGAGAGACCCAGTACTTC.

The chain uses TRBV15 and TRBJ2-4; TRBD1 might be the D (5 bases). In germline, CDR1 is LNHNV, CDR2 YYDKDF (reference sequence). This CDR3 has 14 residues. V was trimmed by 0 bases and J by 12 bases, leaving 15 bases between them. The CDR3 DNA reads as TGTGCCACCAGCAGAGATCCTCCAGGGTGGCCTCAGTACTTC. This gives the protein CATSRDPPGWPQYF.

This chain connects TRBV30 to TRBJ2-5; 11 positions match TRBD2. The germline gives CDR1 GTSNPN, CDR2 SVGIG (reference sequence). Unmatched junction bases numbered 2, after V lost 2 bases and J lost 6 bases. The CDR3 is 13 residues long. The CDR3 protein is CAWSPSGGKTQYF. The CDR3 DNA reads TGTGCCTGGAGTCCTAGCGGGGGGAAGACCCAGTACTTC.

The gene calls are TRBV19 and TRBJ2-7; TRBD2 is a possible D gene (5 bases). V gave up 7 bases and J gave up 1 base, with 14 bases separating them. The CDR3 has 14 residues. Looked up from germline, CDR1 is LNHDA and CDR2 is SQIVND (reference sequence). The CDR3 protein is CASTVRASSYEQYF. The CDR3 DNA sequence: TGTGCCAGTACAGTGCGGGCCTCATCCTACGAGCAGTACTTC.

V and J are TRBV7-9 and TRBJ1-3, with TRBD1 identical over 7 bases. The length of the CDR3 is 15 residues. The junction had 5 bases not matched to a gene; V was cut back by 2 bases and J by 4 bases. Germline V gene sequence: CDR1 SEHNR, CDR2 FQNEAQ (reference sequence). The CDR3 region has the DNA TGTGCCAGCAGCTTATACAGGGGAGTCGGAAACACCATATATTTT. As protein: CASSLYRGVGNTIYF.

The V and J genes are TRBV1 and TRBJ2-1; the DNA was not used to check the table's D call, TRBD2. TRBV1 is given as a pseudogene. This CDR3 is built from 16 residues. CDR3 residues: CTSSQVFSEGYNEQFF. The CDR3 coding sequence is TGCACCAGCAGCCAAGTATTTAGCGAGGGATACAATGAGCAGTTCTTC.

The chain couples TRBV7-8 to TRBJ2-7; TRBD1 matches 8 bases. CDR1 and CDR2 (germline): SGHVS, FQNEAQ. V gave up 0 bases and J gave up 5 bases; unmatched junction bases: 3. The CDR3 spans 14 residues. CDR3 sequence: CASSLATGVNEQYF. The CDR3 nucleotides read TGTGCCAGCAGCTTAGCGACAGGGGTCAACGAGCAGTACTTC.

The V call is TRBV30, the J call TRBJ2-5; 8 nucleotides line up with TRBD2. Unmatched junction bases numbered 10, after V lost 5 bases and J lost 2 bases. Germline V gene sequence: CDR1 GTSNPN, CDR2 SVGIG (reference sequence). The CDR3 runs to 15 residues. In DNA, the CDR3 is TGTGCCTGGGGTAGGGATACTAGCGGTCAAGAGACCCAGTACTTC. Encoded protein: CAWGRDTSGQETQYF.

V gene TRBV7-9 combines with J gene TRBJ1-2; D gene unclear. The V gene lost 6 bases and the J gene lost 8 bases, with 25 bases spanning the gap. CDR3 size: 16 residues. Germline V lookup: CDR1 SEHNR, CDR2 FQNEAQ (reference sequence). The CDR3 coding sequence is TGTGCCAGCAGTATGTTAAGCTGGGAGACCCTCTGGGGCTACACCTTC. Its protein is CASSMLSWETLWGYTF.

The chain couples TRBV7-3 to TRBJ1-6; TRBD1 matches at 7 bases. The V segment lost 8 bases and the J segment 8 bases; nucleotides outside the gene matches: 6. The CDR3 has 13 amino acids. Germline V CDR1 and CDR2: SGHTA, FQGTGA. The CDR3 sequence: CASSRDSHSPLHF. The DNA for the CDR3 is TGTGCCAGCTCCCGGGACAGCCATTCACCCCTCCACTTT.

This sequence joins TRBV4-3 and TRBJ2-4; D is ambiguous. The CDR3 is 15 residues long. The V gene's germline CDR1 is LGHNA and CDR2 YSLEER. The V end lost 0 bases, the J end lost 2 bases, and 8 bases lay between the germline ends. The CDR3 reads CASSQDIQSKNIQYF. CDR3 DNA sequence: TGCGCCAGCAGCCAAGATATACAGTCCAAAAACATTCAGTACTTC.

The V gene is TRBV30, the J gene TRBJ1-1; tentatively, D is TRBD1 (5 bases). Germline lookup yields CDR1 GTSNPN and CDR2 SVGIG (reference sequence). Trimming shortened V by 1 base and J by 5 bases, and 11 bases separated the two germline ends. CDR3 size: 13 residues. CDR3 protein: CAWSEQGGTEAFF. The CDR3 DNA reads TGTGCCTGGAGTGAGCAGGGAGGTACTGAAGCTTTCTTT.

This rearrangement joins TRBV10-2 to TRBJ2-2, with a possible D match to TRBD2 (7 bases). V lost 6 bases, J lost 5 bases, and 16 bases lay in between. The CDR3 runs 15 residues. Germline assignment: CDR1 WSHSY and CDR2 SAAADI. CDR3 DNA sequence: TGCGCCAGCAGGAAGGGGGGGGCGGGAACCGGGGAGCTGTTTTTT. Encoded protein: CASRKGGAGTGELFF.

CDR3 amino acids: CASSLVGQGAGQYF. In nucleotides, the CDR3 is TGTGCCAGCAGCTTAGTCGGACAGGGGGCTGGGCAGTACTTC. The J gene is TRBJ2-7, the V gene TRBV7-2; 11 nucleotides agree with TRBD1. Germline CDR1 is SGHTA and CDR2 is FQGNSA. There are 14 residues in the CDR3. V lost 1 base to trimming and J lost 9 bases; unmatched junction nucleotides: 5.

This clone was counted once. The chain has TRBV4-2 and TRBJ1-2; tentative D call: TRBD1 (5 bases). The CDR3 contains 14 residues. CDR1 is LGHNA, CDR2 YNFKEQ, per germline. V was cut by 1 base and J by 2 bases, with 8 bases left in between. CDR3 in amino acids: CASSQATGNYGYTF. In nucleotides, the CDR3 is TGTGCCAGCAGCCAAGCTACAGGCAACTATGGCTACACCTTC.

This rearrangement joins TRBV29-1 to TRBJ1-1; D gene uncertain. The germline V and J ends were trimmed by 2 bases and 0 bases, with 7 bases remaining between them. CDR3 length: 13 amino acids. Germline CDR1 reads SQVTM; CDR2 reads ANQGSEA. Here the CDR3 DNA reads TGCAGCGTTGAAAGATCGGTGAACACTGAAGCTTTCTTT. Translated: CSVERSVNTEAFF.

The chain combines TRBV19 with TRBJ2-7, with 9 nucleotides matching TRBD1. V shed 4 bases, J shed 4 bases, and the junction held 5 bases outside the gene matches. This CDR3 spans 14 amino acids. The V gene's germline CDR1 is LNHDA and CDR2 SQIVND (reference sequence). The CDR3 loop is CASSRQGERYEQYF. As DNA, the CDR3 is TGTGCCAGTAGTAGACAGGGGGAGAGGTACGAGCAGTACTTC.

The gene calls are TRBV13 and TRBJ1-3; D may be TRBD1 (5 bases). The germline CDR1 and CDR2 sequences are PRHDT and FYEKMQ (reference sequence). The CDR3 spans 14 residues. Trimming took off 1 base at V and 1 base at J, with 5 bases between the two ends. The CDR3 region has the DNA TGTGCCAGCAGCTTAGAGGGGTCTGGAAACACCATATATTTT. Translating gives CASSLEGSGNTIYF.

The V call is TRBV13, the J call TRBJ1-5, with D possibly being TRBD1 (5 bases). Germline-derived CDR1 and CDR2 are PRHDT and FYEKMQ (reference sequence). There are 13 residues in the CDR3. Between the trimmed V and J ends, which lost 3 bases and 5 bases, there was a span of 8 bases. The CDR3 nucleotides read TGTGCCAGCAGCTTGGGGGGGGATCAGCCCCAGCATTTT. Its translation is CASSLGGDQPQHF.